These 26 T cell receptor beta chains share one sample of origin, sequenced in a study of OX40 agonist ivuxolimab in advanced cancers. The data were produced by immunoSEQ multiplex PCR, yet TCRdb's version contains in-frame clones alone and is incomplete. The data show some 95,000 clones, around 85% seen once. Here the sequenced sample was CD4+ or CD8+ T cells sorted from blood, taken in a trial of the OX40 agonist ivuxolimab. These receptors all stem from an adult with an advanced solid tumor such as melanoma, head and neck, liver or kidney cancer.

This chain joins TRBV28 and TRBJ2-7; 7 bases align to TRBD2. The CDR3 runs 17 residues. Germline V CDR1 and CDR2: MDHEN, SYDVKM. Losses at the gene ends were 5 bases for V and 1 base for J; bases not matched to a gene: 14. The CDR3 DNA sequence: TGTGCCAGCAGTCCCCGCCAGGTCCTAGCGGATTCCTACGAGCAGTACTTC. It specifies CASSPRQVLADSYEQYF. Full variable domain (rest looked up from reference TRBV28 and TRBJ2-7): DVKVTQSSRYLVKRTGEKVFLECVQDMDHENMFWYRQDPGLGLRLIYFSYDVKMKEKGDIPEGYSVSREKKERFSLILESASTNQTSMYLCASSPRQVLADSYEQYFGPGTRLTVT.

This clone turned up a few times. V is TRBV5-1 and J is TRBJ2-7; D is possibly TRBD2 (6 bases). The CDR3 consists of 16 residues. Germline values: CDR1 SGHRS, CDR2 YFSETQ. Between the trimmed V and J ends, which lost 4 bases and 4 bases, there was a span of 21 bases. This chain's CDR3 is CASSPRGAEGVYEQYF. The CDR3 bases are TGCGCCAGCAGCCCGCGCGGGGCCGAGGGCGTGTACGAGCAGTACTTC.

The table lists this clone with a few counts. This chain joins TRBV7-6 and TRBJ1-5; D is unresolved. The germline CDR1 and CDR2 sequences are SGHVS and FNYEAQ. CDR3 length equals 14 residues. V lost 1 base, J lost 5 bases, and 9 bases lay in between. In DNA form, the CDR3 reads TGTGCCAGCAGCTTAGAAGGTCCCCATCAGCCCCAGCATTTT. This sequence encodes CASSLEGPHQPQHF.

The V gene is TRBV30, the J gene TRBJ2-5; D is undetermined. Trimming took off 1 base at V and 4 bases at J, with 7 bases between the two ends. Germline V gene sequence: CDR1 GTSNPN, CDR2 SVGIG (reference sequence). This CDR3 spans 12 amino acids. CDR3 sequence reads: CAWSGAPETQYF. CDR3 DNA: TGTGCCTGGAGTGGAGCCCCAGAGACCCAGTACTTC.

The chain joins TRBV11-2 to TRBJ2-7; D perhaps matches TRBD2 (5 bases). The CDR3 loop spans 14 amino acids. V gave up 2 bases and J gave up 1 base, with 9 bases separating them. CDR1 SGHAT and CDR2 FQNNGV come from the germline V gene. The CDR3, as DNA: TGTGCCAGCAGCTTAATACCGGGGTCCTACGAGCAGTACTTC. This encodes CASSLIPGSYEQYF.

V gene TRBV4-2 combines with J gene TRBJ1-1; tentative D call: TRBD1 (5 bases). The CDR3 is 14 amino acids. Germline V gene lookup returns CDR1 LGHNA and CDR2 YNFKEQ. Trimming took 8 bases from V and 6 from J, leaving 19 bases between them. For the CDR3, the DNA is TGTGCCAGCCTCCCGGGGAGTTGGGGGTCTGAAGCTTTCTTT. Its protein is CASLPGSWGSEAFF.

V gene TRBV9 combines with J gene TRBJ2-7; 8 bases match TRBD1. The junction had 7 bases not matched to a gene; V was cut back by 5 bases and J by 0 bases. The CDR3 has 15 residues. Germline V gene lookup returns CDR1 SGDLS and CDR2 YYNGEE. In DNA form, the CDR3 reads TGTGCCAGCAGTGGACAGGGCACCGACTCCTACGAGCAGTACTTC. Amino acid sequence: CASSGQGTDSYEQYF. Looking up the rest from reference TRBV9 and TRBJ2-7 gives the full variable domain: DSGVTQTPKHLITATGQRVTLRCSPRSGDLSVYWYQQSLDQGLQFLIQYYNGEERAKGNILERFSAQQFPDLHSELNLSSLELGDSALYFCASSGQGTDSYEQYFGPGTRLTVT.

V is TRBV10-3 and J is TRBJ2-7; TRBD1 aligns across 9 bases. V shed 6 bases and J 5 bases; nucleotides not matched to a gene: 5. Germline assignment: CDR1 ENHRY and CDR2 SYGVKD. CDR3 length: 13 residues. The CDR3 reads CAIRGQGSDEQYF. Written as DNA, the CDR3 is TGTGCCATCAGGGGACAGGGATCGGACGAGCAGTACTTC.

The genes are TRBV7-9 and TRBJ2-7, with 11 bases aligning to TRBD2. CDR1 and CDR2 from the germline V gene are SEHNR and FQNEAQ (reference sequence). V trimming: 5 bases; J trimming: 3 bases; junction bases outside the gene matches: 12. CDR3 length: 17 amino acids. CDR3 amino acids: CASSSTSGRWFDYEQYF. The DNA of the CDR3 is TGTGCCAGCAGCAGTACTAGCGGGAGATGGTTTGACTACGAGCAGTACTTC.

The chain employs TRBV27 and TRBJ2-1, with 7 bases fitting TRBD2. Per the germline V gene, CDR1 is MNHEY and CDR2 is SMNVEV (reference sequence). The V and J ends lost 5 bases and 14 bases, in that order; junction bases with no gene match: 9. The CDR3 totals 12 residues. The CDR3 region has the DNA TGTGCCAGCAGTCCTCTAGTGGGGGGGGAGTTCTTC. It specifies CASSPLVGGEFF.

A few counts support this clone. The chain has TRBV6-5 and TRBJ2-2; D is unclear. The CDR3 extends over 15 amino acids. CDR1 is MNHEY and CDR2 is SVGAGI in the germline V gene. V was shortened by 4 bases and J by 5 bases, with 14 bases between the two germline ends. The CDR3 sequence is CASSFRRSVTGELFF. The CDR3 DNA reads as TGTGCCAGCAGTTTTCGGCGGTCCGTGACCGGGGAGCTGTTTTTT.

This chain uses TRBV30 with TRBJ2-3; D assignment may be TRBD1 or TRBD2 (7 bases each). Germline V gene lookup returns CDR1 GTSNPN and CDR2 SVGIG (reference sequence). The V end was cut by 4 bases, the J end by 3 bases, with 23 bases between. The CDR3 totals 17 residues. The CDR3: CAWTPRGGHQGTDTQYF. CDR3 coding DNA: TGTGCCTGGACTCCCAGGGGGGGTCATCAGGGGACAGATACGCAGTATTTT.

The CDR3 DNA is TGTGCCAGCAGTTCATATCCGGGCCGGAATGAAAAACTGTTTTTT. It is translated as CASSSYPGRNEKLFF. The chain employs TRBV27 and TRBJ1-4; the D is unclear. The V and J ends lost 4 bases and 5 bases respectively, with 14 bases between them. There are 15 residues in the CDR3. CDR1 is MNHEY, CDR2 SMNVEV, per germline (reference sequence).

This rearrangement joins TRBV6-6 to TRBJ2-7; 9 bases align to TRBD1. The CDR3 contains 14 residues. V gave up 2 bases and J gave up 6 bases; unmatched junction bases: 5. The germline V gene encodes CDR1 MNHNY and CDR2 SVGAGI (reference sequence). The CDR3 DNA sequence: TGTGCCAGCAGTTACGACAGGGGGGTGCTCGAGCAGTACTTC. Amino acids: CASSYDRGVLEQYF.

V and J are TRBV30 and TRBJ1-1; D gene uncertain. CDR3 length: 14 amino acids. CDR1 and CDR2 (germline): GTSNPN, SVGIG (reference sequence). V dropped 0 bases and J dropped 1 base, with 9 bases sitting between them. CDR3 coding DNA: TGTGCCTGGAGTGTTGGGTCCCCGAACACTGAAGCTTTCTTT. Amino acids: CAWSVGSPNTEAFF.

The gene calls are TRBV18 and TRBJ2-5; no clear D. V was pared by 1 base and J by 1 base, with 13 bases between. The CDR3 has 16 amino acids. Per the germline V gene, CDR1 is KGHSH and CDR2 is LQKENI. This CDR3 is CASSPLDGGTQETQYF. CDR3 nucleotide sequence: TGTGCCAGCTCACCACTGGACGGTGGTACCCAAGAGACCCAGTACTTC.

This chain links TRBV7-2 with TRBJ2-1; 8 bases align to TRBD2. CDR3 size: 17 residues. In germline, CDR1 is SGHTA, CDR2 FQGNSA. With V trimmed by 5 bases and J by 7 bases, 16 bases remained unmatched. The CDR3: CASSPPGLVFTRNEQFF. DNA of the CDR3: TGTGCCAGCAGCCCCCCGGGACTAGTCTTTACGAGGAATGAGCAGTTCTTC.

The V gene is TRBV10-3, the J gene TRBJ1-2; D gene uncertain. The CDR3 covers 12 residues. V shed 3 bases and J shed 6 bases, with 8 bases lying between them. Per the germline V gene, CDR1 is ENHRY and CDR2 is SYGVKD. CDR3 in DNA: TGTGCCATCAGTGACTATGCTCATGGCTACACCTTC. It specifies CAISDYAHGYTF.

This clone came up a few times. The chain combines TRBV5-8 with TRBJ2-5; a weak D match, TRBD1 (5 bases). Germline V CDR1 and CDR2: SGHTS, YDEGEE. The V and J ends lost 2 bases and 7 bases respectively, with 12 bases between them. This CDR3 region has 13 residues. The CDR3 sequence is CASSFPLQGTQYF. For the CDR3, the DNA is TGTGCCAGCAGCTTTCCCCTTCAGGGGACCCAGTACTTC.

The rearrangement uses TRBV20-1 and TRBJ2-7; unclear D gene. CDR1 DFQATT and CDR2 SNEGSKA come from the germline V gene (reference sequence). The CDR3 extends over 11 amino acids. The ends were cut back, 4 bases at V and 1 base at J, with 5 bases in the middle. The CDR3 region is CSATGSYEQYF. Here the CDR3 DNA reads TGCAGTGCTACGGGTTCCTACGAGCAGTACTTC.

The chain uses TRBV27 and TRBJ2-7; a weak D match, TRBD2 (6 bases). CDR3 length: 17 amino acids. Germline CDR1 reads MNHEY; CDR2 reads SMNVEV (reference sequence). The V end lost 5 bases, the J end lost 2 bases, and 22 bases lay between the germline ends. CDR3: CASSPDGTLRMTYEQYF. CDR3 nucleotide sequence: TGTGCCAGCAGTCCGGACGGGACTCTTCGAATGACCTACGAGCAGTACTTC.

This chain links TRBV7-9 with TRBJ1-1, with D possibly TRBD1 on 6 matching bases. There are 15 residues in the CDR3. Germline values: CDR1 SEHNR, CDR2 FQNEAQ (reference sequence). V was cut by 2 bases and J by 2 bases, with 12 bases left in between. This CDR3 is CASSLNQGLNTEAFF. The CDR3 region has the DNA TGTGCCAGCAGCTTAAACCAGGGGCTTAACACTGAAGCTTTCTTT. Full variable domain (missing parts from reference TRBV7-9 and TRBJ1-1): DTGVSQNPRHKITKRGQNVTFRCDPISEHNRLYWYRQTLGQGPEFLTYFQNEAQLEKSRLLSDRFSAERPKGSFSTLEIQRTEQGDSAMYLCASSLNQGLNTEAFFGQGTRLTVV.

V gene TRBV9 combines with J gene TRBJ1-1; D unresolved. Germline V lookup: CDR1 SGDLS, CDR2 YYNGEE. Trimming took off 0 bases at V and 4 bases at J, with 10 bases between the two ends. CDR3 size: 14 residues. CDR3 coding DNA: TGTGCCAGCAGCGTAGGTTCTCGAAGCACTGAAGCTTTCTTT. Protein: CASSVGSRSTEAFF.

This chain links TRBV20-1 with TRBJ1-2; maybe TRBD1 (5 bases). The CDR3 runs to 11 residues. CDR1 and CDR2 (germline): DFQATT, SNEGSKA (reference sequence). Trimming stripped 6 bases from V and 14 bases from J, with 19 bases between. The CDR3 is CSAQKGAVLTF. In nucleotides, the CDR3 is TGCAGTGCGCAAAAAGGGGCCGTCCTTACCTTC.

CDR3 residues: CASSSLGGDQETQYF. The CDR3 coding sequence is TGCGCCAGCAGCTCCCTAGGGGGGGACCAAGAGACCCAGTACTTC. The chain recombines TRBV5-1 with TRBJ2-5, with D tentatively TRBD2 (7 bases). Germline CDR1 reads SGHRS; CDR2 reads YFSETQ. Trimming took 3 bases from V and 0 from J, leaving 12 bases between them. The CDR3 totals 15 residues.

This sequence joins TRBV7-3 and TRBJ1-1; TRBD1 aligns across 9 bases. CDR1 is SGHTA, CDR2 FQGTGA, per germline. The V and J ends lost 1 base and 4 bases, in that order; junction bases with no gene match: 4. The CDR3 spans 15 residues. CDR3 nucleotides: TGTGCCAGCAGCTTAAACCCGACAGGGGGCACTGAAGCTTTCTTT. Its protein is CASSLNPTGGTEAFF. Combining the CDR3 with reference TRBV7-3 and TRBJ1-1 gives the whole variable domain GAGVSQTPSNKVTEKGKYVELRCDPISGHTALYWYRQSLGQGPEFLIYFQGTGAADDSGLPNDRFFAVRPEGSVSTLKIQRTERGDSAVYLCASSLNPTGGTEAFFGQGTRLTVV.